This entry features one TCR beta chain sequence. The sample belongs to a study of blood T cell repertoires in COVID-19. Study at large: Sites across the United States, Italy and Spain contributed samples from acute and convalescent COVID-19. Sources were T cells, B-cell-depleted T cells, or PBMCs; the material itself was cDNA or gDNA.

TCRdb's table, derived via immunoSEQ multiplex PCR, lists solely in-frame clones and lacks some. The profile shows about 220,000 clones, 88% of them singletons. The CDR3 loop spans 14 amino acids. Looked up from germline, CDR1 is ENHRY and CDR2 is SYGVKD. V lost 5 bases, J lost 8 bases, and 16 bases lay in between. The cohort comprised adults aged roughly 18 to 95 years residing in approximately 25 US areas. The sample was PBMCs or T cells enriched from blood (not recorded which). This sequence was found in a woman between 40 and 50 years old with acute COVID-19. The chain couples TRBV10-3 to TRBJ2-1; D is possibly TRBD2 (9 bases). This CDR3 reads CAISRLADRDEQFF. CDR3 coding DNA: TGTGCCATCAGTCGACTAGCGGACAGGGATGAGCAGTTCTTC.